This paragraph reports one TCR beta chain. This record comes from a study of blood T cell repertoires in COVID-19. With 6 bases removed from V and 8 bases from J, the gap between germline ends came to 19 bases. The CDR3 spans 14 residues. Germline lookup yields CDR1 MNHEY and CDR2 SVGAGI. Generated by immunoSEQ multiplex PCR, the TCRdb table keeps only in-frame clones and is missing some. The sample has some 250,000 clones, around 89% seen once; the top ten hold just under 9%. Sequencing was done on a sample of PBMCs or T cells enriched from blood (not recorded which). V and J are TRBV6-5 and TRBJ1-2; D ambiguous. This receptor was obtained from a man aged 35 to 55 who had recovered from COVID-19. CDR3 coding DNA: TGTGCCAGCAGCGGCGGACGGGAGAAGGGCGGCTACACCTTC. Its translation: CASSGGREKGGYTF.